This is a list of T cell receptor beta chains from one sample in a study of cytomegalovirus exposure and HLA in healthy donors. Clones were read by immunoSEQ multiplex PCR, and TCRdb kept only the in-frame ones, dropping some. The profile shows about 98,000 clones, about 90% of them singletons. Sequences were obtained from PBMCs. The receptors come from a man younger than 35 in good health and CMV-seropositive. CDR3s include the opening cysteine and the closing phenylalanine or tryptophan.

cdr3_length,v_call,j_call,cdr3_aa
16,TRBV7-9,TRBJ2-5,CASSLEPRQVQETQYF
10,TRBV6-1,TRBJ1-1,CASSDYRVGF
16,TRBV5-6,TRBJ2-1,CASSLLQRGMGNEQFF
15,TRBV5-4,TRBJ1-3,CASSLGQISGNTIYF
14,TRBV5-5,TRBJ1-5,CASSSSMGSQPQHF
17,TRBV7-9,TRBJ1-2,CASSNRTGGRNDYGYTF
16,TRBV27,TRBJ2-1,CASSLSDRKTNNEQFF
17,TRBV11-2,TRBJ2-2,CASSLESLAWNTGELFF
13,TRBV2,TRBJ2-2,CASRLTGAGELFF
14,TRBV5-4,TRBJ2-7,CASSPRAGTYEQYF
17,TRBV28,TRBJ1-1,CASSLSQTRTGGTEAFF
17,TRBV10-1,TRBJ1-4,CASKRTGGTVKNEKLFF
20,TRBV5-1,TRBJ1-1,CASSPRLGGQGKKQRTEAFF
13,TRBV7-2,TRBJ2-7,CASSLAEQYEQYF
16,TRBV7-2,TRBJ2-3,CASSLWLDWYTDTQYF
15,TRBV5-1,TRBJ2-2,CASSTRTGDAGELFF
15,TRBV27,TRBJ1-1,CASSPQRGTGAEAFF
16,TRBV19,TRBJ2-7,CASSTQAGLAGGEQYF
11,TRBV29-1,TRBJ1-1,CSVAVNTEAFF
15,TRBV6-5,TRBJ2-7,CASSGGNRHSYEQYF
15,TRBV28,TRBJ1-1,CASRTGVSGDTEAFF
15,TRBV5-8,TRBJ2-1,CASSGGTSGRVEQFF
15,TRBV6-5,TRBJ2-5,CASSYGDSRPGTQYF
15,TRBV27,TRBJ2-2,CASSAWTGSTGELFF
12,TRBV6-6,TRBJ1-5,CASSYAGQPQHF
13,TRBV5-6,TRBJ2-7,CARIGGTIREQYF
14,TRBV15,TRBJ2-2,CATSRDGGTGELFF
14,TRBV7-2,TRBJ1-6,CASSVPRRGSPLHF
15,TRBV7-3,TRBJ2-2,CASSITSGGTGELFF
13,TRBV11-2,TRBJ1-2,CASSPDRDSGYTF
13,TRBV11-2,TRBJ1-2,CASSRDRGYGYTF
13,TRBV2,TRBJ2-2,CASRGDNTGELFF
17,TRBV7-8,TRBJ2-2,CASSLSLSGGDTGELFF
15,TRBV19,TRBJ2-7,CASSFSSGDGYEQYF
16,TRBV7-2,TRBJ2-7,CASSLATAGGPYEQYF
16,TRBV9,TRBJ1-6,CASSTQGAAYNSPLHF
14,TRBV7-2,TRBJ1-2,CASSLDRRDYGYTF
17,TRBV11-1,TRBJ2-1,CASSLSLAGGASNEQFF
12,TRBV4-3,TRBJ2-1,CASSQRHNEQFF
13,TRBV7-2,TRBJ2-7,CASSWDLISEQYF
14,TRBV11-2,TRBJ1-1,CASSLGTANTEAFF
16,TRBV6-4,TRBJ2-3,CASSVESGEYRDTQYF
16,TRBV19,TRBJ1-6,CASSYGTGRVDSPLHF
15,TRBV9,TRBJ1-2,CASTKEEGRLGGYTF
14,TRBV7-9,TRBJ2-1,CASSSLAGGNEQFF
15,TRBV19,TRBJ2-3,CASSIRWQGTDTQYF
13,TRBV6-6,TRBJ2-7,CASSYSATAEQYF
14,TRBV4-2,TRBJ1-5,CASSQIIENQPQHF
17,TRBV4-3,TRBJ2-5,CASSQAATGGSQETQYF
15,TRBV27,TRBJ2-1,CASSHGTGGYNEQFF
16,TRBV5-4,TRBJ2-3,CASSLGGITSTDTQYF
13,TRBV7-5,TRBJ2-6,CASRQSRANVLTF
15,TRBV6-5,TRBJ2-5,CASSRRGQRGETQYF